This TCR beta chain was sequenced for a study of cytomegalovirus exposure and HLA in healthy donors. Study results and caveats: TCR beta V segments were, for the most part, productive about 87% or about 30% of the time in an earlier analysis.

As concerns this clone: Its antigen remains unidentified.

PCR used 60 Vbeta primers and 13 Jbeta primers. TCRdb's table, derived via immunoSEQ multiplex PCR, lists solely in-frame clones and lacks some. The data contain around 38,000 clones, 55% to 75% of them singletons. The CDR3 is 13 residues long. Trimming removed 4 bases at V and 4 bases at J, with 7 bases between. Germline assignment: CDR1 SNHLY and CDR2 FYNNEI. Sequences were obtained from PBMCs. The clonotype originates from a man aged 50-60 years in good health and CMV-seropositive. The chain is built from TRBV2 and TRBJ2-2; D unresolved. In nucleotides, the CDR3 is TGTGCCAGCAGTGCGAGATTCACCGGGGAGCTGTTTTTT. Encoded protein: CASSARFTGELFF.